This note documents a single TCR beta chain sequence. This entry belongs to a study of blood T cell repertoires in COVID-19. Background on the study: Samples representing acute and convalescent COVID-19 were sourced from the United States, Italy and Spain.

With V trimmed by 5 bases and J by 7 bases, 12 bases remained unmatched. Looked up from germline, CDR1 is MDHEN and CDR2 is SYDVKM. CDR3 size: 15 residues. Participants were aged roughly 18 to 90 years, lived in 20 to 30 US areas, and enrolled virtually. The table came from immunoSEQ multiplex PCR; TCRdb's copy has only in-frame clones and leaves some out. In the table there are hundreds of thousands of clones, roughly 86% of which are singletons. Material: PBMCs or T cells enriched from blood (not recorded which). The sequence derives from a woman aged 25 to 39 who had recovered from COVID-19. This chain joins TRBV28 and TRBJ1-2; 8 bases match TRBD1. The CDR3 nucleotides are TGTGCCAGCAGTCCCAGGGTTCAGGGGGCGTCTGGCTACACCTTC. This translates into CASSPRVQGASGYTF.